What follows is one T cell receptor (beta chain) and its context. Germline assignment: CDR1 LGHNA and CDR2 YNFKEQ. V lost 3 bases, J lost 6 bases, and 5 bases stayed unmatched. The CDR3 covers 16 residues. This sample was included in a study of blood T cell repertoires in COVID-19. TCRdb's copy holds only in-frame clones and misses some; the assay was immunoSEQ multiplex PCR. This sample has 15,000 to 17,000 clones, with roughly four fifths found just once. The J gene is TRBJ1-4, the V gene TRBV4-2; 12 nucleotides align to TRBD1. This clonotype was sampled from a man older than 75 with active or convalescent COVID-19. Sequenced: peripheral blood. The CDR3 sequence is CASSQDRDRGHEKLFF. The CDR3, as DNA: TGTGCCAGCAGCCAGGACCGGGACAGGGGGCATGAAAAACTGTTTTTT.